A selection of T cell receptor beta chains follows, all from one sample in a study of T cells after yellow fever vaccination. TCRdb itself ran the 5' RACE reads through MiXCR, one entry per CDR3 protein. The sample contains approximately 300,000 distinct CDR3 sequences, roughly 7% of which appear only once. The sequenced sample was PBMCs, obtained around 45 days after the first yellow fever vaccination. The source of these receptors is a man younger than 30 who received the YFV17D yellow fever vaccine. Each CDR3 is given with its conserved first and last residue. A D gene is named only where the DNA matches it firmly. Rows give clone size only sometimes, using once, few, many, or a class for an expanded clone.

J gene,clone size,D gene,V gene,CDR3 protein,CDR3 DNA
TRBJ1-6,few,NA,TRBV6-1,CASSEKRGSGSPLHF,TGTGCCAGCAGTGAAAAAAGGGGATCAGGTTCACCCCTCCACTTT
TRBJ2-5,few,TRBD2,TRBV5-6,CASKLAGGETQYF,TGTGCCAGCAAGCTAGCGGGGGGGGAGACCCAGTACTTC
TRBJ1-1,NA,NA,TRBV7-9,CASSSWGHTAFF,TGTGCCAGCAGCTCCTGGGGACATACGGCTTTCTTT
TRBJ1-6,few,TRBD1,TRBV7-6,CASSFRTGNSPLHF,TGTGCCAGCAGCTTTAGGACAGGGAATTCACCCCTCCACTTT
TRBJ1-1,few,NA,TRBV10-3,CAISEDWGTEAFF,TGTGCCATCAGTGAGGACTGGGGCACTGAAGCTTTCTTT
TRBJ1-2,NA,NA,TRBV4-2,CASSQTANYGYTF,TGTGCCAGCAGCCAGACAGCTAACTATGGCTACACCTTC
TRBJ2-2,few,NA,TRBV4-3,CASSQDLIRQSGELFF,TGCGCCAGCAGCCAAGACCTTATAAGACAGTCCGGGGAGCTGTTTTTT
TRBJ2-3,many,TRBD2,TRBV7-2,CASSLTSGSYTDTQYF,TGTGCCAGCAGCTTAACTAGCGGGTCGTACACAGATACGCAGTATTTT
TRBJ2-1,many,NA,TRBV6-1,CASRLTSIYNEQFF,TGTGCCAGCAGGCTGACTTCCATCTACAATGAGCAGTTCTTC
TRBJ1-1,NA,NA,TRBV7-2,CASSLAGVRGRAFF,TGTGCCAGCAGCTTAGCGGGGGTCCGGGGGAGAGCTTTCTTT
TRBJ1-3,NA,NA,TRBV11-2,CASSLRSPGGSSGNTIYF,TGTGCCAGCAGCTTAAGATCCCCTGGGGGCAGCTCTGGAAACACCATATATTTT
TRBJ2-7,NA,NA,TRBV5-1,CASSAGGGSSYEQYF,TGCGCCAGCAGCGCCGGAGGGGGGAGCTCCTACGAGCAGTACTTC
TRBJ2-1,many,NA,TRBV20-1,CSARRAPYNEQFF,TGCAGTGCGCGCCGGGCCCCGTACAATGAGCAGTTCTTC
TRBJ2-7,NA,NA,TRBV12-3/TRBV12-4,CASSPAAGLEQYF,TGTGCCAGCAGTCCCGCCGCAGGGTTAGAGCAGTACTTC
TRBJ2-5,few,TRBD2,TRBV4-1,CASSHPSGAGGEETQYF,TGCGCCAGCAGCCACCCCTCGGGAGCGGGGGGAGAAGAGACCCAGTACTTC
TRBJ2-3,NA,NA,TRBV5-5,CAIWPGITDTQYF,TGTGCCATATGGCCAGGGATCACAGATACGCAGTATTTT
TRBJ2-5,few,TRBD2,TRBV12-3/TRBV12-4,CASSTWGGWETQYF,TGTGCCAGCAGCACCTGGGGGGGGTGGGAGACCCAGTACTTC
TRBJ1-5,few,NA,TRBV2,CASSEVTPERGNQPQHF,TGTGCCAGCAGTGAAGTTACACCCGAGAGGGGCAATCAGCCCCAGCATTTT
TRBJ2-3,many,NA,TRBV7-2,CASSLGGRRDTQYF,TGTGCCAGCAGCTTAGGCGGTCGTCGGGATACGCAGTATTTT
TRBJ2-7,many,NA,TRBV29-1,CSVRGLYEQYF,TGCAGCGTTCGGGGCCTTTACGAGCAGTACTTC
TRBJ2-1,NA,TRBD2,TRBV9,CASSVTTSGAYNEQFF,TGTGCCAGCAGCGTTACGACTAGCGGGGCCTACAATGAGCAGTTCTTC
TRBJ1-5,NA,NA,TRBV7-2,CASSFGPPGGPQHF,TGTGCCAGCAGCTTCGGGCCGCCCGGAGGTCCCCAGCATTTT
TRBJ1-1,NA,TRBD1,TRBV5-1,CASSLEGQVNTEAFF,TGCGCCAGCAGCTTGGAAGGACAGGTGAACACTGAAGCTTTCTTT
TRBJ1-5,few,NA,TRBV5-1,CASSLGPEGPNQPQHF,TGCGCCAGCAGCTTGGGCCCCGAGGGGCCCAATCAGCCCCAGCATTTT
TRBJ1-2,few,NA,TRBV12-3/TRBV12-4,CASSSPDTDYGYTF,TGTGCCAGCAGTTCCCCGGACACCGACTATGGCTACACCTTC
TRBJ1-2,NA,TRBD1,TRBV7-9,CASSSAGVTGGGYGYTF,TGTGCCAGCAGCTCCGCCGGGGTGACAGGGGGAGGCTATGGCTACACCTTC
TRBJ1-6,few,NA,TRBV5-1,CASSRGVKDSPLHF,TGCGCCAGCAGCCGGGGGGTGAAAGACTCACCCCTCCACTTT
TRBJ1-6,NA,NA,TRBV7-2,CATRQGGLYSPLHF,TGTGCCACCCGCCAGGGAGGGTTGTATTCACCCCTCCACTTT
TRBJ2-7,NA,TRBD2,TRBV12-3/TRBV12-4,CASSATSGPSYEQYF,TGTGCCAGCAGTGCGACTAGCGGCCCGTCCTACGAGCAGTACTTC
TRBJ2-5,few,TRBD2,TRBV7-6,CASSLLAGERETQYF,TGTGCCAGCAGCTTACTAGCGGGGGAGCGGGAGACCCAGTACTTC
TRBJ2-3,NA,TRBD1,TRBV7-2,CASSFAGQGGDTQYF,TGTGCCAGCAGCTTTGCGGGACAGGGAGGAGATACGCAGTATTTT
TRBJ1-5,few,NA,TRBV6-2/TRBV6-3,CASSYGLGVRNQPQHF,TGTGCCAGCAGTTACGGGCTGGGGGTACGGAATCAGCCCCAGCATTTT
TRBJ2-6,many,NA,TRBV6-2/TRBV6-3,CASSPWGRRDSGANVLTF,TGTGCCAGCAGTCCTTGGGGCAGGCGCGACTCTGGGGCCAACGTCCTGACTTTC
TRBJ1-6,many,TRBD1,TRBV5-1,CASCDRDNSPLHF,TGCGCCAGCTGTGACAGGGATAATTCACCCCTCCACTTT
TRBJ2-7,few,NA,TRBV7-2,CASSQGLPYEQYF,TGTGCCAGCAGCCAAGGTTTGCCCTACGAGCAGTACTTC
TRBJ1-5,few,NA,TRBV7-9,CASSLAQANQPQHF,TGTGCCAGCAGCTTAGCACAGGCAAATCAGCCCCAGCATTTT
TRBJ2-5,few,TRBD2,TRBV7-2,CASSQLGLAGRETQYF,TGTGCCAGCAGTCAACTAGGACTAGCGGGGAGGGAGACCCAGTACTTC
TRBJ2-1,NA,TRBD2,TRBV6-4,CASSEDVAGSSEQFF,TGTGCCAGCAGTGAAGATGTAGCGGGGTCGAGTGAGCAGTTCTTC
TRBJ1-5,many,NA,TRBV5-6,CASSLGGLNQPQHF,TGTGCCAGCAGCTTGGGAGGGCTAAATCAGCCCCAGCATTTT
TRBJ1-1,few,TRBD1,TRBV9,CASMRQGGTEAFF,TGTGCCAGCATGCGACAGGGTGGAACTGAAGCTTTCTTT
TRBJ2-7,NA,NA,TRBV7-9,CASSSSVGEQYF,TGTGCCAGCAGCTCGAGTGTAGGCGAGCAGTACTTC
TRBJ2-3,many,NA,TRBV5-1,CASNQARASTDTQYF,TGCGCCAGCAACCAGGCACGGGCCAGCACAGATACGCAGTATTTT
TRBJ1-2,NA,NA,TRBV6-5,CASKFNYGYTF,TGTGCCAGCAAATTCAACTATGGCTACACCTTC
TRBJ2-3,few,TRBD2,TRBV14,CASSQIRTSGATDTQYF,TGTGCCAGCAGCCAAATCCGGACTAGCGGGGCCACAGATACGCAGTATTTT
TRBJ2-5,NA,NA,TRBV1,CTSSQDSELAGGETQYF,TGCACCAGCAGCCAAGACTCGGAACTAGCGGGGGGAGAGACCCAGTACTTC
TRBJ1-2,few,NA,TRBV2,CARDVDSVSYGYTF,TGTGCCAGGGACGTTGACAGCGTTAGCTATGGCTACACCTTC
TRBJ2-2,few,NA,TRBV19,CASNHPGETGELFF,TGTGCCAGTAATCATCCGGGGGAAACCGGGGAGCTGTTTTTT
TRBJ2-2,few,NA,TRBV12-5,CASGLLTGHLTGELFF,TGTGCTAGTGGTTTGCTTACGGGACACCTAACCGGGGAGCTGTTTTTT
TRBJ2-2,NA,TRBD1,TRBV4-2,CASSEGTGALLLNTGELFF,TGTGCCAGCAGCGAGGGGACAGGGGCGCTCTTATTAAACACCGGGGAGCTGTTTTTT
TRBJ2-7,NA,NA,TRBV10-3,CAIKRGESSYEQYF,TGTGCCATCAAACGCGGGGAGAGCTCCTACGAGCAGTACTTC
TRBJ1-4,few,NA,TRBV4-3,CASSQRDRVRGEKLFF,TGCGCCAGCAGCCAAAGAGACCGGGTTCGAGGTGAAAAACTGTTTTTT
TRBJ2-2,many,NA,TRBV5-6,CASSFYREVAGELFF,TGTGCCAGCAGCTTCTACAGGGAGGTAGCGGGGGAGCTGTTTTTT
TRBJ2-1,many,NA,TRBV7-8,CASTNRGPRANEQFF,TGTGCCAGCACCAACCGGGGGCCTAGGGCCAATGAGCAGTTCTTC
TRBJ2-3,NA,NA,TRBV7-2,CASSSMAGYVTDTQYF,TGTGCCAGCAGCTCTATGGCGGGATACGTCACAGATACGCAGTATTTT
TRBJ2-2,few,NA,TRBV7-3,CASSPHGGAGTGELFF,TGTGCCAGCAGCCCCCATGGGGGGGCCGGAACCGGGGAGCTGTTTTTT
TRBJ1-2,many,TRBD1,TRBV28,CASSVIQGRANYGYTF,TGTGCCAGCAGTGTGATACAGGGGAGGGCTAACTATGGCTACACCTTC
TRBJ2-2,NA,NA,TRBV5-6,CASSFTGMKTGELFF,TGTGCCAGCAGCTTTACAGGGATGAAGACCGGGGAGCTGTTTTTT
TRBJ1-4,few,NA,TRBV5-1,CASSLRPGTNEKLFF,TGCGCCAGCAGCCTGCGTCCGGGGACTAATGAAAAACTGTTTTTT
TRBJ2-3,many,TRBD1,TRBV10-3,CAIGTGDLDTQYF,TGTGCCATCGGAACAGGGGATTTAGATACGCAGTATTTT